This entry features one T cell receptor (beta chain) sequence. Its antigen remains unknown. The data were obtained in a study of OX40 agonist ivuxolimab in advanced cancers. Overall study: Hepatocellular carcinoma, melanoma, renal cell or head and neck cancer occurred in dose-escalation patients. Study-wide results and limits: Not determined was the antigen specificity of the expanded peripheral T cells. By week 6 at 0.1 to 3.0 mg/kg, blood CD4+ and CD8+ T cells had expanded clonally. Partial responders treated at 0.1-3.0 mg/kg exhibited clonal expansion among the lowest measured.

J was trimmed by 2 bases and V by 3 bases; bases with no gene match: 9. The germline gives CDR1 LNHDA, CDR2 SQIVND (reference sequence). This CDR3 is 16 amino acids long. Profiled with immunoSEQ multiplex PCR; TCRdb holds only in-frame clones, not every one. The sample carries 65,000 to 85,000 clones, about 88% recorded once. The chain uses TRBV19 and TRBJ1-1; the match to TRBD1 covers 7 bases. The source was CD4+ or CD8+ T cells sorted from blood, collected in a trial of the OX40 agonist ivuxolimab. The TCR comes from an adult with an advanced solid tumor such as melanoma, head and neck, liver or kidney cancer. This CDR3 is CASSIGRGGRNTEAFF. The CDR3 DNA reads TGTGCCAGTAGTATCGGTCGAGGGGGCAGAAACACTGAAGCTTTCTTT.